This TCR beta chain is from a study of CD8+ T cells in alopecia areata. The overall study: A 6-month off-drug phase came after tofacitinib, which had lasted 6 to 18 months.

Germline V lookup: CDR1 SGHDT, CDR2 YYEEEE. Trimming took 0 bases from V and 2 from J, leaving 11 bases between them. The CDR3 totals 15 residues. Isolated RNA was reverse transcribed into cDNA used as the sequencing template. Assay used: immunoSEQ multiplex PCR; TCRdb lists only in-frame clones, some missing. The repertoire includes some 200,000 clones, roughly 60% of them detected once, and 5% to 6% sits in the top ten. Described treatment: oral pan-JAK inhibitor, 5-10 mg twice daily. Whole-study results and caveats: In scalp and blood during tofacitinib, many expanded lesional clones persisted. Tofacitinib delivered significant drops in scalp clonality and in expanded CD8+ clones among the top 100.

With respect to this clone: What it binds is not known.

The chain links TRBV5-6 to TRBJ1-1; tentative D call: TRBD1 (5 bases). This specimen was CD4+ T cells sorted from blood, taken at week 24, from a patient treated with tofacitinib. This sequence was found in a human donor with alopecia areata. CDR3 in amino acids: CASSLVGLLNTEAFF. DNA of the CDR3: TGTGCCAGCAGCTTGGTGGGACTCCTAAACACTGAAGCTTTCTTT.